The rows below give T cell receptor beta chains drawn from one sample of a study of PD-1 blockade in classical Hodgkin lymphoma. The assay was immunoSEQ multiplex PCR, and TCRdb's table has in-frame clones only and misses some. The repertoire holds tens of thousands of clones, with around 80% as singletons. The sequences come from peripheral blood mononuclear cells (PBMCs), collected before the fourth cycle of nivolumab. These receptor sequences come from a human donor with classical Hodgkin lymphoma. CDR3s include the opening cysteine and the closing phenylalanine or tryptophan. Fields, in order: V gene, clone size, D gene, J gene, CDR3 DNA, CDR3 protein. D genes are given only for firm matches. A row's size may be missing; if present it is once, few, many or a size class.

TRBV13	-	TRBD2	TRBJ2-7	TGTGCCAGCAGCCCTCTCGGACTAGCGCCTACGGAGCAGTACTTC	CASSPLGLAPTEQYF
TRBV5-4	-	-	TRBJ1-1	TGTGCCAGCAGAGTGTCGGGGGGCACTGAAGCTTTCTTT	CASRVSGGTEAFF
TRBV5-1	-	TRBD1	TRBJ1-5	TGCGCCAGCAGCTTTGGGGACAGGGGCGGGCAGCCCCAGCATTTT	CASSFGDRGGQPQHF
TRBV5-1	-	-	TRBJ2-2	TGCGCCAGCAGCAGAACCTCCGGGGAGCTGTTTTTT	CASSRTSGELFF
TRBV6-5	-	-	TRBJ1-4	TGTGCCAGCAGTTACTCTTTCAGGGCACTAGGGGAAAAACTGTTTTTT	CASSYSFRALGEKLFF
TRBV19	-	-	TRBJ2-1	TGTGCCAGTAGTATAGTCCGGGTGGGCAATGAGCAGTTCTTC	CASSIVRVGNEQFF
TRBV18	-	-	TRBJ1-1	TGTGCCAGCTCACCGGGCGAGACTATGAACACTGAAGCTTTCTTT	CASSPGETMNTEAFF
TRBV7-2	once	-	TRBJ2-3	TGTGCCAGCAAGGAGCAGGGGAGCACAGATACGCAGTATTTT	CASKEQGSTDTQYF
TRBV7-3	-	TRBD1	TRBJ2-1	TGTGCCAGCAGCACTACAGGGGGTCCCTACAATGAGCAGTTCTTC	CASSTTGGPYNEQFF
TRBV4-2	-	-	TRBJ1-4	TGTGCCAGCACCCCCGGTCAGGGCAGCTCAACTAATGAAAAACTGTTTTTT	CASTPGQGSSTNEKLFF
TRBV7-2	-	TRBD2	TRBJ2-1	TGTGCCAGCCTCTATCGAGCGGGGGGCCCAGGTGAGCAGTTCTTC	CASLYRAGGPGEQFF
TRBV18	-	TRBD1	TRBJ2-1	TGTGCCAGCTCACGGGACAGGGGACAGTTCTTC	CASSRDRGQFF
TRBV6-6	-	TRBD1	TRBJ2-2	TGTGCCAGCAGCCTACTCCCAGGGGGAACCGGGGAGCTGTTTTTT	CASSLLPGGTGELFF
TRBV7-7	once	-	TRBJ2-1	TGTGCTAGCAGCTTAGCGGCGTCAGGGGGGTACAATGAGCAGTTCTTC	CASSLAASGGYNEQFF
TRBV7-9	many	-	TRBJ1-3	TGTGCCAGCAGCACCGGGACCGACTCTGGAAACACCATATATTTT	CASSTGTDSGNTIYF
TRBV7-9	-	TRBD2	TRBJ2-1	TGTGCCAGCAGCCCGGGACTAGTCCTGTTCTTC	CASSPGLVLFF
TRBV4-3	-	TRBD1	TRBJ2-7	TGCGCCAGCAGCCAAGAGGAGACAGGGGAGCAGTACTTC	CASSQEETGEQYF
TRBV23-1	-	-	TRBJ2-1	TGCGCCAGCAGTCGAGCGCACCCCTACAATGAGCAGTTCTTC	CASSRAHPYNEQFF
TRBV28	-	-	TRBJ2-7	TGTGCCAGCAGTTGGCCAGGGAACTACGAGCAGTACTTC	CASSWPGNYEQYF
TRBV5-4	-	-	TRBJ2-3	TGTGCCAGCAGAACGACTAAGACTAGCACAGATACGCAGTATTTT	CASRTTKTSTDTQYF
TRBV6-1	-	TRBD1	TRBJ1-5	TGTGCCAGCAGTGAAGCCACCGGGACAGGGTGGAATCAGCCCCAGCATTTT	CASSEATGTGWNQPQHF
TRBV7-9	-	-	TRBJ2-5	TGTGCCAGCAGTCTAGAGGCAGGGGGGGAGACCCAGTACTTC	CASSLEAGGETQYF
TRBV5-5	once	TRBD1	TRBJ1-5	TGTGCCAGCAGCCGACAGGGGGTCAATCAGCCCCAGCATTTT	CASSRQGVNQPQHF
TRBV18	-	-	TRBJ1-1	TGTGCCAGCTCACCTACAGGGAACACTGAAGCTTTCTTT	CASSPTGNTEAFF